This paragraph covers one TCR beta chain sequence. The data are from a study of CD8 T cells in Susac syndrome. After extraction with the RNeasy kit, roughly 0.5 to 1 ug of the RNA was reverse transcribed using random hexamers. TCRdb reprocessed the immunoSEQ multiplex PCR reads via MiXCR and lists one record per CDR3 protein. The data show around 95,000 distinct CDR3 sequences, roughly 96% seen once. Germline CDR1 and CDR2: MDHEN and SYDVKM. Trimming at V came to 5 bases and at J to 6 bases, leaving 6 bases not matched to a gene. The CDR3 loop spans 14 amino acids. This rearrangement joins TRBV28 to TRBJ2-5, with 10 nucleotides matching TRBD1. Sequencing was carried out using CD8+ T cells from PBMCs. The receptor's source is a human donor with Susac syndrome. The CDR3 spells CASSQTGGVKTQYF. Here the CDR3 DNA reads TGTGCCAGCAGTCAGACAGGGGGCGTAAAGACCCAGTACTTC.